Listed below are T cell receptor beta chains from one sample, sequenced in a study of cytomegalovirus exposure and HLA in healthy donors. Profiling relied on immunoSEQ multiplex PCR, and the TCRdb table lists in-frame clones only, not all of them. In the table there are 150,000 to 200,000 clones, over 75% of which are singletons. Sequences were obtained from PBMCs. The receptors come from a human donor in good health. Each CDR3 is given with its conserved first and last residue. A D gene is named only where the DNA matches it firmly. For some rows the clone size is stated as once, few or many, or as a class when expanded; others skip it.

TRBD1	NA	TRBV5-6	TRBJ2-1	CASSLGQGLFF	TGTGCCAGCAGCCTAGGACAGGGGCTGTTCTTC
NA	NA	TRBV4-1	TRBJ2-7	CASSPIFDRTYEQYF	TGCGCCAGCAGCCCGATTTTTGACAGGACCTACGAGCAGTACTTC
TRBD1	once	TRBV6-6	TRBJ2-7	CASSYDRVEQYF	TGTGCCAGCAGTTACGACAGGGTCGAGCAGTACTTC
TRBD2	NA	TRBV9	TRBJ2-7	CASSEPGGSEQYF	TGTGCCAGCAGCGAGCCCGGGGGGTCCGAGCAGTACTTC
NA	NA	TRBV5-6	TRBJ1-5	CASSLWLNQPQHF	TGTGCCAGCAGCTTGTGGCTGAATCAGCCCCAGCATTTT
TRBD2	NA	TRBV4-3	TRBJ2-3	CASSQDLAGGADTQYF	TGCGCCAGCAGCCAAGATCTAGCGGGGGGGGCGGATACGCAGTATTTT
NA	NA	TRBV6-1	TRBJ1-2	CAGGIGRADGYTF	TGTGCCGGGGGCATCGGTCGGGCGGATGGCTACACCTTC
NA	NA	TRBV6-5	TRBJ1-1	CASSRGGRAFF	TGTGCCTCCTCAAGGGGGGGCCGAGCTTTCTTT
TRBD1	once	TRBV5-6	TRBJ2-1	CASSRRVTGGYNEQFF	TGTGCCAGCAGCCGGCGGGTAACAGGGGGTTACAATGAGCAGTTCTTC
TRBD1	once	TRBV5-6	TRBJ2-7	CASSLGGDRAVYEQYF	TGTGCCAGCAGCTTGGGGGGGGACAGGGCCGTCTACGAGCAGTACTTC
NA	NA	TRBV11-3	TRBJ2-3	CASSLRVQTDTQYF	TGTGCCAGCAGCTTACGAGTTCAAACAGATACGCAGTATTTT
NA	NA	TRBV7-9	TRBJ2-7	CASSLSSVNSYEQYF	TGTGCCAGCAGCTTATCGTCGGTCAATTCCTACGAGCAGTACTTC
TRBD2	NA	TRBV7-2	TRBJ2-7	CASSLRTGGSSYEQYF	TGTGCCAGCAGCTTAAGGACGGGGGGGAGCTCCTACGAGCAGTACTTC
NA	once	TRBV7-9	TRBJ1-1	CASSHAGRGENTEAFF	TGTGCCAGCAGCCACGCGGGACGGGGGGAGAACACTGAAGCTTTCTTT
NA	NA	TRBV5-4	TRBJ1-6	CASSFLGLDNSPLHF	TGTGCCAGCAGCTTTCTGGGGCTTGATAATTCACCCCTCCACTTT
NA	NA	TRBV11-2	TRBJ1-4	CASSSGQTTNEKLFF	TGTGCCAGCAGCTCCGGACAGACGACTAATGAAAAACTGTTTTTT
NA	NA	TRBV5-6	TRBJ2-3	CASSLTAGGRTDTQYF	TGTGCCAGCAGCTTGACGGCAGGGGGGCGCACAGATACGCAGTATTTT
NA	NA	TRBV6-5	TRBJ2-7	CASSSRGSGEQYF	TGTGCCAGCAGTTCCCGCGGGTCTGGCGAGCAGTACTTC
TRBD1	NA	TRBV19	TRBJ2-7	CASSNNLGQGQYF	TGTGCCAGTAGTAACAACCTAGGACAGGGGCAGTACTTC
NA	few	TRBV27	TRBJ2-2	CASWRIDTGELFF	TGTGCCAGCTGGAGGATCGACACCGGGGAGCTGTTTTTT
TRBD1	NA	TRBV5-1	TRBJ2-1	CASNPGTGVNEQFF	TGCGCCAGCAACCCCGGGACAGGGGTGAATGAGCAGTTCTTC
TRBD2	NA	TRBV2	TRBJ2-1	CASSDASGDNNEQFF	TGTGCCAGCAGTGATGCTAGCGGGGACAACAATGAGCAGTTCTTC
TRBD2	once	TRBV9	TRBJ2-3	CASSGGLATDTQYF	TGTGCCAGCAGCGGTGGACTAGCCACAGATACGCAGTATTTT
TRBD1	NA	TRBV10-3	TRBJ1-5	CAISESSGQVIPQHF	TGTGCCATCAGTGAGTCGTCGGGACAGGTTATTCCCCAGCATTTT
NA	NA	TRBV5-4	TRBJ1-6	CASSFRQNSPLHF	TGTGCCAGCAGCTTTAGACAGAATTCACCCCTCCACTTT
NA	NA	TRBV5-1	TRBJ2-5	CATSGLGGQETQYF	TGCGCCACCTCCGGCTTAGGGGGCCAAGAGACCCAGTACTTC
TRBD2	NA	TRBV9	TRBJ2-1	CASGTSGGRSYNEQFF	TGTGCCAGCGGGACTAGCGGGGGGCGCTCCTACAATGAGCAGTTCTTC
NA	NA	TRBV27	TRBJ2-4	CASSLPRGNIQYF	TGTGCCAGCAGTTTACCCAGGGGTAACATTCAGTACTTC
TRBD1	NA	TRBV7-2	TRBJ1-2	CASSSQGDTGGYTF	TGTGCCAGCAGCTCACAGGGGGACACTGGTGGCTACACCTTC
TRBD2	NA	TRBV7-6	TRBJ2-6	CASSLYREGGANVLTF	TGTGCCAGCAGCTTATATAGGGAGGGAGGGGCCAACGTCCTGACTTTC
NA	NA	TRBV2	TRBJ1-2	CASSFLDGYTF	TGTGCCAGCAGTTTTCTTGATGGCTACACCTTC
NA	few	TRBV7-8	TRBJ1-4	CASSLVQGLTNEKLFF	TGTGCCAGCAGCTTAGTACAGGGCCTCACTAATGAAAAACTGTTTTTT
NA	few	TRBV7-9	TRBJ1-3	CASSSLHGGADGNTIYF	TGTGCCAGCAGCTCCTTACACGGGGGAGCCGATGGAAACACCATATATTTT
TRBD2	NA	TRBV5-1	TRBJ2-7	CASSLWGPGRPAGEQYF	TGCGCCAGCAGCTTGTGGGGCCCGGGACGGCCAGCGGGGGAGCAGTACTTC
NA	NA	TRBV12-5	TRBJ1-1	CASGLALGMARAFF	TGTGCTAGTGGTTTGGCCCTCGGAATGGCCAGGGCTTTCTTT
NA	NA	TRBV11-3	TRBJ1-6	CASSLDSARGDSPLHF	TGTGCCAGCAGCTTAGATTCCGCCAGGGGCGACTCACCCCTCCACTTT
TRBD2	NA	TRBV10-1	TRBJ2-1	CASSESVVAGARVNEQFF	TGCGCCAGCAGTGAGTCGGTAGTAGCGGGGGCCCGGGTCAATGAGCAGTTCTTC
TRBD2	once	TRBV7-2	TRBJ2-1	CASSLLLAGVGEQFF	TGTGCCAGCAGCTTATTACTAGCGGGGGTGGGTGAGCAGTTCTTC
NA	NA	TRBV27	TRBJ1-5	CASSPGGGRNQPQHF	TGTGCCAGCAGTCCCGGCGGGGGTCGTAATCAGCCCCAGCATTTT
NA	NA	TRBV6-6	TRBJ2-1	CASSSNRPGNGEQFF	TGTGCCAGCAGTTCAAATCGACCGGGTAATGGTGAGCAGTTCTTC
NA	NA	TRBV18	TRBJ1-5	CASSPLRGDAPQHF	TGTGCCAGCTCACCACTCAGGGGTGACGCTCCCCAGCATTTT
NA	NA	TRBV11-2	TRBJ2-7	CASSTAGLSYEQYF	TGTGCCAGCAGCACCGCGGGACTCTCCTACGAGCAGTACTTC